The rows below give T cell receptor beta chains drawn from one sample of a study of T cells in Graves' hyperthyroidism and ophthalmopathy. Each CDR3 protein gets one entry after TCRdb re-called the multiplex PCR reads with MiXCR. The data show 360,000 or so distinct CDR3 sequences, roughly 15% seen once. Sequenced input: blood. These TCRs come from a woman in her sixties with Graves' ophthalmopathy. The CDR3 runs from the conserved cysteine through the conserved F or W. A D gene is named only where the DNA matches it firmly. Clone size, where shown, is once, few, many, or a class for clones that have expanded.

v_gene: TRBV6-5; d_gene: -; j_gene: TRBJ2-2; abundance: -; CDR3aa: CASSYERVWVGGSNTGELFF; CDR3nt: TGTGCCAGCAGTTACGAACGGGTCTGGGTGGGCGGTTCGAACACCGGGGAGCTGTTTTTT
v_gene: TRBV5-1; d_gene: -; j_gene: TRBJ2-5; abundance: few; CDR3aa: CASSLSPDQETQYF; CDR3nt: TGCGCCAGCAGCTTGTCCCCGGACCAAGAGACCCAGTACTTC
v_gene: TRBV12-3/TRBV12-4; d_gene: -; j_gene: TRBJ2-7; abundance: many; CDR3aa: CASTQGARRSYEQYF; CDR3nt: TGTGCCAGCACCCAGGGAGCGCGTCGCTCCTACGAGCAGTACTTC
v_gene: TRBV24-1; d_gene: TRBD2; j_gene: TRBJ2-1; abundance: many; CDR3aa: CATSDLGTSGVDEQFF; CDR3nt: TGTGCCACCAGTGATTTGGGGACTAGTGGGGTGGATGAGCAGTTCTTC
v_gene: TRBV10-1; d_gene: -; j_gene: TRBJ2-2; abundance: few; CDR3aa: CASSESSGIRELFF; CDR3nt: TGCGCCAGCAGTGAGTCTTCAGGGATACGGGAGCTGTTTTTT
v_gene: TRBV6-1; d_gene: TRBD1; j_gene: TRBJ1-1; abundance: few; CDR3aa: CASKTGGGTEAFF; CDR3nt: TGTGCCAGCAAGACAGGGGGAGGGACTGAAGCTTTCTTT
v_gene: TRBV3-1; d_gene: TRBD1; j_gene: TRBJ2-5; abundance: many; CDR3aa: CASSLRTGWQETQYF; CDR3nt: TGTGCCAGCAGCCTTAGGACAGGGTGGCAAGAGACCCAGTACTTC
v_gene: TRBV6-5; d_gene: -; j_gene: TRBJ2-1; abundance: many; CDR3aa: CASSAGRGKLNEQFF; CDR3nt: TGTGCCAGCAGTGCTGGTAGGGGGAAACTTAATGAGCAGTTCTTC
v_gene: TRBV11-2; d_gene: -; j_gene: TRBJ2-5; abundance: many; CDR3aa: CASSRGLQETQYF; CDR3nt: TGTGCCAGCAGCCGAGGACTTCAAGAGACCCAGTACTTC
v_gene: TRBV27; d_gene: TRBD2; j_gene: TRBJ2-1; abundance: -; CDR3aa: CASSLSRLLTSGEGNEQFF; CDR3nt: TGTGCCAGCAGTTTATCTAGGTTACTTACTAGCGGGGAGGGCAATGAGCAGTTCTTC
v_gene: TRBV2; d_gene: -; j_gene: TRBJ1-1; abundance: -; CDR3aa: CASSRGEHQYMNTEAFF; CDR3nt: TGTGCCAGCAGTCGGGGGGAGCATCAGTACATGAACACTGAAGCTTTCTTT
v_gene: TRBV3-1; d_gene: TRBD1; j_gene: TRBJ1-5; abundance: many; CDR3aa: CASSQDDRAHQPQHF; CDR3nt: TGTGCCAGCAGCCAGGATGACAGGGCCCATCAGCCCCAGCATTTT
v_gene: TRBV6-1; d_gene: -; j_gene: TRBJ1-1; abundance: many; CDR3aa: CASKLNRVGVNTEAFF; CDR3nt: TGTGCCAGCAAGCTAAACAGGGTGGGGGTGAACACTGAAGCTTTCTTT
v_gene: TRBV2; d_gene: TRBD2; j_gene: TRBJ2-3; abundance: few; CDR3aa: CASSESIAGPDTQYF; CDR3nt: TGTGCCAGCAGTGAGTCGATAGCGGGACCAGATACGCAGTATTTT
v_gene: TRBV28; d_gene: -; j_gene: TRBJ1-5; abundance: few; CDR3aa: CASMEGFESNQPQHF; CDR3nt: TGTGCCAGCATGGAGGGGTTTGAAAGCAATCAGCCCCAGCATTTT
v_gene: TRBV19; d_gene: TRBD2; j_gene: TRBJ2-3; abundance: many; CDR3aa: CASSSFSGRSDTQYF; CDR3nt: TGTGCCAGTAGTAGTTTCAGCGGGAGATCAGATACGCAGTATTTT
v_gene: TRBV5-1; d_gene: TRBD2; j_gene: TRBJ2-3; abundance: many; CDR3aa: CASRTSGESTDTQYF; CDR3nt: TGCGCCAGCAGGACTAGCGGTGAAAGCACAGATACGCAGTATTTT
v_gene: TRBV24-1; d_gene: TRBD2; j_gene: TRBJ2-1; abundance: few; CDR3aa: CATSDASGRVDNEQFF; CDR3nt: TGTGCCACCAGTGATGCTAGCGGGAGAGTCGACAATGAGCAGTTCTTC
v_gene: TRBV15; d_gene: -; j_gene: TRBJ2-7; abundance: -; CDR3aa: CATSSSSGAYEQYF; CDR3nt: TGTGCCACCAGCAGTTCCTCGGGAGCCTACGAGCAGTACTTC
v_gene: TRBV12-3/TRBV12-4; d_gene: -; j_gene: TRBJ2-2; abundance: few; CDR3aa: CASSLARTGGTGELFF; CDR3nt: TGTGCCAGCAGTTTAGCGCGAACAGGAGGCACCGGGGAGCTGTTTTTT
v_gene: TRBV20-1; d_gene: TRBD2; j_gene: TRBJ2-7; abundance: many; CDR3aa: CSARAYGTGGDEQYF; CDR3nt: TGCAGTGCTAGAGCCTACGGGACGGGAGGGGACGAGCAGTACTTC
v_gene: TRBV2; d_gene: -; j_gene: TRBJ2-7; abundance: few; CDR3aa: CASSEAREYEQYF; CDR3nt: TGTGCCAGCAGTGAAGCGAGGGAGTACGAGCAGTACTTC
v_gene: TRBV19; d_gene: -; j_gene: TRBJ1-5; abundance: -; CDR3aa: CASSVSGQGNQPQHF; CDR3nt: TGTGCCAGTAGTGTTTCAGGGCAGGGCAATCAGCCCCAGCATTTT
v_gene: TRBV6-2/TRBV6-3; d_gene: -; j_gene: TRBJ1-2; abundance: -; CDR3aa: CASSAKGWGASTNYGYTF; CDR3nt: TGTGCCAGCAGCGCTAAAGGCTGGGGGGCGAGCACCAACTATGGCTACACCTTC
v_gene: TRBV5-1; d_gene: TRBD2; j_gene: TRBJ2-1; abundance: many; CDR3aa: CASSLITSGTNEQFF; CDR3nt: TGCGCCAGCAGCTTGATTACTAGCGGGACCAATGAGCAGTTCTTC
v_gene: TRBV5-4; d_gene: -; j_gene: TRBJ2-3; abundance: many; CDR3aa: CASSLVSSATDTQYF; CDR3nt: TGTGCCAGCAGCTTGGTATCTAGCGCCACAGATACGCAGTATTTT
v_gene: TRBV20-1; d_gene: -; j_gene: TRBJ2-3; abundance: many; CDR3aa: CSARRSDTQYF; CDR3nt: TGCAGTGCTAGGAGGTCAGATACGCAGTATTTT
v_gene: TRBV27; d_gene: -; j_gene: TRBJ2-3; abundance: many; CDR3aa: CASSLRPTSTDTQYF; CDR3nt: TGTGCCAGCAGTTTAAGACCGACGAGCACAGATACGCAGTATTTT
v_gene: TRBV28; d_gene: -; j_gene: TRBJ1-1; abundance: many; CDR3aa: CASSTRRGVNTEAFF; CDR3nt: TGTGCCAGCAGTACCCGCCGCGGGGTGAACACTGAAGCTTTCTTT
v_gene: TRBV27; d_gene: -; j_gene: TRBJ2-3; abundance: many; CDR3aa: CASSRARATDTQYF; CDR3nt: TGTGCCAGCAGTCGAGCCCGCGCCACAGATACGCAGTATTTT
v_gene: TRBV11-2; d_gene: TRBD1; j_gene: TRBJ1-1; abundance: many; CDR3aa: CASSLNRGQITEAFF; CDR3nt: TGTGCCAGCAGCTTAAACAGGGGACAGATCACTGAAGCTTTCTTT
v_gene: TRBV19; d_gene: TRBD1; j_gene: TRBJ1-5; abundance: few; CDR3aa: CASRGDRVGGQPQHF; CDR3nt: TGTGCCAGTAGAGGAGACAGGGTGGGTGGCCAGCCCCAGCATTTT
v_gene: TRBV7-8; d_gene: -; j_gene: TRBJ1-4; abundance: many; CDR3aa: CASSLDPEKLFF; CDR3nt: TGTGCCAGCAGCTTAGACCCTGAAAAACTGTTTTTT